The next 23 T cell receptor beta chains were all read from a single sample in a study of shared clonotypes between healthy human individuals. Generated by immunoSEQ multiplex PCR, the TCRdb table keeps only in-frame clones and is missing some. The sample carries hundreds of thousands of clones, 70% to 80% recorded once. Sequencing was performed on PBMCs. Every receptor here comes from a woman aged 40 to 49 in good health. Some clones in this sample may be carry-over from other donors' samples.

This chain connects TRBV5-5 to TRBJ2-7; D unclear. V lost 3 bases and J lost 3, with 10 bases in between. Germline assignment: CDR1 SGHKS and CDR2 YYEKEE (reference sequence). This CDR3 has 13 amino acids. CDR3: CASSWLWDYEQYF. CDR3 sequence (DNA): TGTGCCAGCAGCTGGCTCTGGGACTACGAGCAGTACTTC. Full variable domain (outside the CDR3, taken from reference TRBV5-5 and TRBJ2-7): DAGVTQSPTHLIKTRGQQVTLRCSPISGHKSVSWYQQVLGQGPQFIFQYYEKEERGRGNFPDRFSARQFPNYSSELNVNALLLGDSALYLCASSWLWDYEQYFGPGTRLTVT.

The chain uses TRBV6-4 and TRBJ2-3; D is possibly TRBD2 (7 bases). Germline values: CDR1 MRHNA, CDR2 SNTAGT. CDR3 length equals 15 residues. The ends were cut back, 3 bases at V and 2 bases at J, with 12 bases in the middle. Here the CDR3 reads CASSDGGGHTDTQYF. CDR3 DNA sequence: TGTGCCAGCAGTGATGGGGGGGGGCACACAGATACGCAGTATTTT.

The V gene is TRBV20-1, the J gene TRBJ1-3, with D unclear. CDR3 length: 11 residues. Germline V gene lookup returns CDR1 DFQATT and CDR2 SNEGSKA (reference sequence). Between the trimmed V and J ends, which lost 4 bases and 3 bases, there was a span of 4 bases. This CDR3 is CSATNGNTIYF. Here the CDR3 DNA reads TGCAGTGCTACAAATGGAAACACCATATATTTT.

This chain links TRBV28 with TRBJ1-2; a weak D match, TRBD1 (5 bases). Germline CDR1 is MDHEN and CDR2 is SYDVKM. The CDR3 length is 13 residues. Trimming left V 2 bases short and J 7 bases short, with 11 bases between. The CDR3 region has the DNA TGTGCCAGCAGTTTACAAAGGGGCGCTGGCTACACCTTC. This sequence encodes CASSLQRGAGYTF.

The chain's CDR3 is CASSQDPGTKGYNEQFF. In DNA form, the CDR3 reads TGTGCCAGCAGCCAAGACCCAGGGACAAAAGGCTACAATGAGCAGTTCTTC. The rearrangement uses TRBV4-2 and TRBJ2-1; perhaps TRBD1 as D (6 bases). Trimming cost V 0 bases and J 3 bases, with 15 bases left between them. The length of the CDR3 is 17 residues. Germline CDR1 is LGHNA and CDR2 is YNFKEQ.

CDR3 sequence reads: CASSGGPGQGTDEQYF. CDR3 DNA: TGTGCCAGCAGTGGGGGGCCGGGACAGGGGACAGACGAGCAGTACTTC. The chain recombines TRBV28 with TRBJ2-7; 10 bases match TRBD1. The germline CDR1 and CDR2 sequences are MDHEN and SYDVKM. V gave up 5 bases and J gave up 5 bases; unmatched junction bases: 12. The CDR3 length is 16 residues.

CDR3 nucleotide sequence: TGTGCCAGCAGTTGGGACACTGAAGCTTTCTTT. Its protein is CASSWDTEAFF. The chain uses TRBV6-6 and TRBJ1-1; no reliable D call. CDR3 length: 11 residues. Trimming stripped 4 bases from V and 3 bases from J, with 3 bases between. CDR1 and CDR2 (germline): MNHNY, SVGAGI (reference sequence).

The chain has TRBV2 and TRBJ2-7; 10 bases match TRBD1. The CDR3 runs 15 residues. The germline CDR1 and CDR2 sequences are SNHLY and FYNNEI. The ends lost 4 bases at V and 2 bases at J; junction bases unmatched: 5. The CDR3 coding sequence is TGTGCCAGCAGTGTTCGGACAGGGGGACCCTACGAGCAGTACTTC. This translates into CASSVRTGGPYEQYF.

The V and J genes are TRBV5-5 and TRBJ1-1; D gene ambiguous. Germline CDR1 SGHKS, CDR2 YYEKEE (reference sequence). The CDR3 runs to 15 residues. Trimming removed 0 bases at V and 0 bases at J, with 9 bases between. The CDR3 loop is CASSLAARVNTEAFF. CDR3 DNA: TGTGCCAGCAGCTTGGCCGCGAGGGTGAACACTGAAGCTTTCTTT.

The genes are TRBV28 and TRBJ2-3, with 7 bases aligning to TRBD2. V dropped 0 bases and J dropped 1; count of bases not matched to a gene: 7. This CDR3 region has 17 residues. Germline V gene lookup returns CDR1 MDHEN and CDR2 SYDVKM. This chain's CDR3 is CASSLWGGPSGTDTQYF. CDR3 coding DNA: TGTGCCAGCAGTTTATGGGGAGGGCCCTCGGGCACAGATACGCAGTATTTT.

Turning to this clone: The sample holds other DNA sequences that translate to the same CDR3. The V and J genes are TRBV5-1 and TRBJ2-2; D tentatively reads TRBD1 or TRBD2 (5 bases each). Germline CDR1 reads SGHRS; CDR2 reads YFSETQ. The CDR3 sequence is 15 residues long. The germline V and J ends were trimmed by 4 bases and 1 base, with 11 bases remaining between them. CDR3 protein: CASSLGAGNTGELFF. CDR3 nucleotide sequence: TGCGCCAGCAGCCTAGGGGCGGGGAACACCGGGGAGCTGTTTTTT. Full variable domain (outside the CDR3, taken from reference TRBV5-1 and TRBJ2-2): KAGVTQTPRYLIKTRGQQVTLSCSPISGHRSVSWYQQTPGQGLQFLFEYFSETQRNKGNFPGRFSGRQFSNSRSEMNVSTLELGDSALYLCASSLGAGNTGELFFGEGSRLTVL.

Points on this clone: A much larger clone lies a single base off, so this may be a read error. V usage is TRBV6-5 and J usage is TRBJ1-5, with TRBD1 matching over 7 bases. Looked up from germline, CDR1 is MNHEY and CDR2 is SVGAGI. This CDR3 has 14 amino acids. The CDR3 coding sequence is TGTGCCGGCAGGAGGGGACAGAACAATCAGCCCCAGCATTTT. Translation: CAGRRGQNNQPQHF.

Details on this clone: At one end, the junction sequence differs from germline, possibly due to a read error. The chain joins TRBV5-1 to TRBJ2-5, with 7 bases that match TRBD1. Germline V gives CDR1 SGHRS, CDR2 YFSETQ. This CDR3 has 14 residues. The CDR3 DNA reads as TGCGCCGGCAGCTCGACGACAGGGCAAGAGACCCAGTACTTC. Residues: CAGSSTTGQETQYF. Based on the CDR3 plus reference TRBV5-1 and TRBJ2-5, the full variable domain is KAGVTQTPRYLIKTRGQQVTLSCSPISGHRSVSWYQQTPGQGLQFLFEYFSETQRNKGNFPGRFSGRQFSNSRSEMNVSTLELGDSALYLCAGSSTTGQETQYFGPGTRLLVL.

This chain connects TRBV2 to TRBJ2-5, with D possibly being TRBD1 or TRBD2 (5 bases each). This CDR3 contains 14 residues. Germline CDR1 is SNHLY and CDR2 is FYNNEI. Trimming removed 6 bases at V and 0 bases at J, with 11 bases between. CDR3 region: CASRGPNHQETQYF. CDR3 sequence (DNA): TGTGCCAGCAGGGGACCAAACCACCAAGAGACCCAGTACTTC.

The CDR3 DNA follows: TGTGCCAGTAGTATTTCGGCCAGGGGGGCTGAAGCTTTCTTT. Its translation: CASSISARGAEAFF. The gene calls are TRBV19 and TRBJ1-1, with 7 bases lining up with TRBD1. The CDR3 totals 14 residues. CDR1 LNHDA and CDR2 SQIVND come from the germline V gene (reference sequence). V was clipped by 3 bases and J by 6 bases; unmatched bases: 7.

The genes are TRBV30 and TRBJ2-1; D possibly corresponds to TRBD2 (5 bases). V lost 4 bases to trimming and J lost 1 base, with 14 bases between them. The CDR3 length is 15 residues. The germline V gene encodes CDR1 GTSNPN and CDR2 SVGIG (reference sequence). In DNA form, the CDR3 reads TGTGCCTGGACCAGGACTCGCTCTTCCTACAATGAGCAGTTCTTC. Translation gives CAWTRTRSSYNEQFF.

The genes are TRBV25-1 and TRBJ1-1, with D unclear. This CDR3 has 14 residues. Trimming cost V 2 bases and J 0 bases, with 7 bases left between them. Germline-derived CDR1 and CDR2 are MGHDK and SYGVNS. In DNA, the CDR3 is TGTGCCAGCAGTGAAGCCGGCATGAACACTGAAGCTTTCTTT. It codes for CASSEAGMNTEAFF.

There are many counts of this clone. In the same sample, other DNA sequences code for this CDR3. The gene calls are TRBV27 and TRBJ2-3; TRBD2 is a possible D gene (6 bases). V lost 4 bases and J lost 3, with 14 bases in between. The CDR3 is 15 amino acids. The germline V gene encodes CDR1 MNHEY and CDR2 SMNVEV (reference sequence). The CDR3 nucleotides are TGTGCCAGCAGTTCCGGGAGTATCCGTACAGATACGCAGTATTTT. Translated, it gives CASSSGSIRTDTQYF.

V gene TRBV28 combines with J gene TRBJ2-4; D is possibly TRBD1 or TRBD2 (5 bases each). In germline, CDR1 is MDHEN, CDR2 SYDVKM. The CDR3 spans 17 residues. V shed 6 bases and J shed 0 bases, with 18 bases lying between them. CDR3 sequence: CASRGRGGTIAKNIQYF. The CDR3 DNA reads TGTGCCAGCAGGGGACGAGGTGGTACCATAGCCAAAAACATTCAGTACTTC.

The chain has TRBV7-2 and TRBJ2-1, with 16 nucleotides matching TRBD2. The CDR3 is 17 amino acids. Trimming cost V 5 bases and J 12 bases; bases outside gene matches: 13. Germline CDR1 reads SGHTA; CDR2 reads FQGNSA. CDR3: CASSPGLAGGQRKGQFF. CDR3 coding DNA: TGTGCCAGCAGCCCGGGACTAGCGGGAGGGCAAAGGAAAGGGCAGTTCTTC. Combining the CDR3 with reference TRBV7-2 and TRBJ2-1 gives the whole variable domain GAGVSQSPSNKVTEKGKDVELRCDPISGHTALYWYRQSLGQGLEFLIYFQGNSAPDKSGLPSDRFSAERTGGSVSTLTIQRTQQEDSAVYLCASSPGLAGGQRKGQFFGPGTRLTVL.

The chain employs TRBV14 and TRBJ1-1; unclear D gene. V was clipped by 0 bases and J by 5 bases, with 16 bases between them. The germline CDR1 and CDR2 sequences are SGHDN and FVKESK. The CDR3 sequence is 16 residues long. The CDR3 here is CASSQDWLGRRTEAFF. The CDR3 region has the DNA TGTGCCAGCAGCCAAGATTGGTTAGGTCGTAGGACTGAAGCTTTCTTT.

This chain joins TRBV6-5 and TRBJ2-7; 9 bases agree with TRBD2. The CDR3 has 14 amino acids. V lost 6 bases to trimming and J lost 5 bases; unmatched junction nucleotides: 8. The germline V gene encodes CDR1 MNHEY and CDR2 SVGAGI. In DNA, the CDR3 is TGTGCCAGCAGCCATAGCGGGAGTATCGACGAGCAGTACTTC. Its protein product is CASSHSGSIDEQYF.

This clone was seen a handful of times. The J gene is TRBJ2-1, the V gene TRBV27, with D unclear. The V gene lost 2 bases and the J gene lost 4 bases, with 9 bases spanning the gap. The CDR3 loop spans 14 amino acids. The germline CDR1 and CDR2 sequences are MNHEY and SMNVEV (reference sequence). CDR3 loop: CASSLDTLYNEQFF. CDR3 DNA sequence: TGTGCCAGCAGTTTAGACACCTTATACAATGAGCAGTTCTTC.